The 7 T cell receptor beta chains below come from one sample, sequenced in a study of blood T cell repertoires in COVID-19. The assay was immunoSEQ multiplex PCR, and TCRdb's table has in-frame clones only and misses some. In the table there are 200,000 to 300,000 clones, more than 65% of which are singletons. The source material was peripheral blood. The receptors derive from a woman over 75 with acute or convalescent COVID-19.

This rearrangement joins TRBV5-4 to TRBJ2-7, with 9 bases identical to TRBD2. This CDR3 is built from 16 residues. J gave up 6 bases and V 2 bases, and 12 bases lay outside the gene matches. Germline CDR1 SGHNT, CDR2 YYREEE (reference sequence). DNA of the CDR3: TGTGCCAGCAGCTTCCACTTAGCGGGAGTCCCATCCGAGCAGTACTTC. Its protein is CASSFHLAGVPSEQYF.

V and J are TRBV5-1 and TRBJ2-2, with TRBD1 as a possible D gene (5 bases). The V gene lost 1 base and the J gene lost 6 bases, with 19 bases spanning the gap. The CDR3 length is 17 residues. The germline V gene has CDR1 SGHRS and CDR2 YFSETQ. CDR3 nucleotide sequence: TGCGCCAGCAGCTTGACTCAGGGTAAACCAACGGCCGGGGAGCTGTTTTTT. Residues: CASSLTQGKPTAGELFF.

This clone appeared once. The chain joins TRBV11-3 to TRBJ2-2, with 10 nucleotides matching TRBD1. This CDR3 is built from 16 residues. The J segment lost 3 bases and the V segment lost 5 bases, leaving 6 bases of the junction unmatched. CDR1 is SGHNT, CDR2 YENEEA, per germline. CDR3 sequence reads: CASSPPGQGHTGELFF. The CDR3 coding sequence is TGTGCCAGCAGCCCTCCGGGACAGGGGCACACCGGGGAGCTGTTTTTT.

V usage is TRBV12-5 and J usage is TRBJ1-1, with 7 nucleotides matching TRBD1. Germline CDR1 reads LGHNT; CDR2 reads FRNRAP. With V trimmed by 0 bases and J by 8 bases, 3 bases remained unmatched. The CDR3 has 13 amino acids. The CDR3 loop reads CASGLVRGREAFF. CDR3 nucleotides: TGTGCTAGTGGTTTGGTAAGGGGGCGAGAAGCTTTCTTT.

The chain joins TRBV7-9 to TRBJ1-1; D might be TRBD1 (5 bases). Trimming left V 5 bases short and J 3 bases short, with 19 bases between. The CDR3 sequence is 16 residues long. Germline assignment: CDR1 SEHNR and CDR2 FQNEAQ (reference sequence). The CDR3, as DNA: TGTGCCAGCAGCCCCCCCTGGAGGGTGGGGGACACTGAAGCTTTCTTT. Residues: CASSPPWRVGDTEAFF.

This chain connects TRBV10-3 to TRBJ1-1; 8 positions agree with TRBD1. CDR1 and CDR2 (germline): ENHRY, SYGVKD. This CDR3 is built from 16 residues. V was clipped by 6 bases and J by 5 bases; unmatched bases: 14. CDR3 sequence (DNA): TGTGCCATCAGGCAGGGGGCCGGGAGCGATAGGACTGAAGCTTTCTTT. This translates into CAIRQGAGSDRTEAFF.

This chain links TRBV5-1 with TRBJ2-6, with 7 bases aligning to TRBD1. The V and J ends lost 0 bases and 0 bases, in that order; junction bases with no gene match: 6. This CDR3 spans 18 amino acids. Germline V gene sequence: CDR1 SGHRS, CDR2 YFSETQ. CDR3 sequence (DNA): TGCGCCAGCAGCTTGGCCGAGGGGGCCAGCTCTGGGGCCAACGTCCTGACTTTC. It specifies CASSLAEGASSGANVLTF.